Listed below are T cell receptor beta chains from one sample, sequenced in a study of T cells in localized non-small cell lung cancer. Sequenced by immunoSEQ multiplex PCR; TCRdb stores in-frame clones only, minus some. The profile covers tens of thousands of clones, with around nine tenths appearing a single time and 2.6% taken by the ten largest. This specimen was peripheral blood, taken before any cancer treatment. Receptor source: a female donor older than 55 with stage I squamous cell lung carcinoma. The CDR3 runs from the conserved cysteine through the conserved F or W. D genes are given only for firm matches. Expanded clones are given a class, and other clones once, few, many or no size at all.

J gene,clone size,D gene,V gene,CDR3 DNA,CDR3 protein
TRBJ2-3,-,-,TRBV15,TGTGCCACCAGTCATCTTTCGGACCTGGACGACTCCGATACGCAGTATTTT,CATSHLSDLDDSDTQYF
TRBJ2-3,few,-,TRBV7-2,TGTGCCAGCAGCCGAGGCAGGGGTAGGGAAGATACGCAGTATTTT,CASSRGRGREDTQYF
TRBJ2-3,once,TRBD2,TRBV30,TGTGCCTGGTTACTAGCGGGAGGGCCGACAGATACGCAGTATTTT,CAWLLAGGPTDTQYF
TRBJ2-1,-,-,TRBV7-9,TGTGCCAGCAGCTCCCCTTGGCCCTACAATGAGCAGTTCTTC,CASSSPWPYNEQFF
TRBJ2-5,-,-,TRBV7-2,TGTGCCAGCAGCTTAGTTAGGGGCAGCCAAGAGACCCAGTACTTC,CASSLVRGSQETQYF
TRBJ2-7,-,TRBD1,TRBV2,TGTGCCAGCAAGGAGACAGGGAGCTACGAGCAGTACTTC,CASKETGSYEQYF
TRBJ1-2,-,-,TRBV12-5,TGTGTTAGTGGTTCCAGCCCCCAAGAGGTCTATAACTATGGCTACACCTTC,CVSGSSPQEVYNYGYTF
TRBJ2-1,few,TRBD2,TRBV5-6,TGTGCCAGCAGCTCTTGGACTAGCGTCAATGAGCAGTTCTTC,CASSSWTSVNEQFF
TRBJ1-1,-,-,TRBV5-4,TGTGCCAGCAAAGCGCGGCGTTACACTGAAGCTTTCTTT,CASKARRYTEAFF
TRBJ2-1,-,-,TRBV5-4,TGTGCCAGCAGCTTGGTAAGATACAATGAGCAGTTCTTC,CASSLVRYNEQFF
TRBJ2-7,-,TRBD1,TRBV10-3,TGTGCCATCAGTGATCCCGGGACAGCAGGGGCCTACGAGCAGTACTTC,CAISDPGTAGAYEQYF
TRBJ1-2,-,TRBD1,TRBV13,TGTGCCAGCAGCTTAGAGACAGGGGGTATAGCTAACTATGGCTACACCTTC,CASSLETGGIANYGYTF
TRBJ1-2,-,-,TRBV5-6,TGTGCCAGCAGCTTGGCGACGGATTATGGCTACACCTTC,CASSLATDYGYTF
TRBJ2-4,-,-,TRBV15,TGTGCCACCAGCCCCCCTCCCCGCCGGGACATTCAGTACTTC,CATSPPPRRDIQYF
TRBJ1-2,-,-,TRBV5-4,TGTGCCAGCAACCCCGTTGGAGAGGGCCCCTATGGCTACACCTTC,CASNPVGEGPYGYTF
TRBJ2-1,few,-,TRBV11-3,TGTGCCAGCAGCTTAGGGTCAGTAAAAGCTGAGCAGTTCTTC,CASSLGSVKAEQFF
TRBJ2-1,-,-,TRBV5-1,TGCGCCAGCAGCTTGGTTGGATCCACTTACAATGAGCAGTTCTTC,CASSLVGSTYNEQFF
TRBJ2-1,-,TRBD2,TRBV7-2,TGTGCCAGCAGCCCACAAAGCGGGAGGATCAACAATGAGCAGTTCTTC,CASSPQSGRINNEQFF
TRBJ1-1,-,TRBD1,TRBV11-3,TGTGCCAGCAGCTTAGGAGGGACAGAGAACACTGAAGCTTTCTTT,CASSLGGTENTEAFF
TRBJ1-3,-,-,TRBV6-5,TGTGCCAGCACGTGGGGACCTGGAAACACCATATATTTT,CASTWGPGNTIYF
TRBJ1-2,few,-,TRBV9,TGTGCCAGCACCAGTGGGACTAAGGGTGGTCCCTATGGCTACACCTTC,CASTSGTKGGPYGYTF
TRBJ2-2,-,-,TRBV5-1,TGCGCCAGCAGCCATGGACCGATTTCGAACACCGGGGAGCTGTTTTTT,CASSHGPISNTGELFF
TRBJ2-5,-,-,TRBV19,TGTGCCAGTAGTATAACAGGGAGTGAGACCCAGTACTTC,CASSITGSETQYF
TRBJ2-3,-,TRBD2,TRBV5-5,TGTGCCAGCAGCTTAGCGGGAGGGTACGATACGCAGTATTTT,CASSLAGGYDTQYF
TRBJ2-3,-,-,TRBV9,TGTGCCAGCAGCGTAGTTGGGGCTACCACAGATACGCAGTATTTT,CASSVVGATTDTQYF
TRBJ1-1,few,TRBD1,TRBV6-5,TGTGCCAGCAGTTCGGGACAGGGGATGAACACTGAAGCTTTCTTT,CASSSGQGMNTEAFF
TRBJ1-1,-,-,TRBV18,TGTGCCAGCTCACCACCCCGCCAGGCTATGAACACTGAAGCTTTCTTT,CASSPPRQAMNTEAFF